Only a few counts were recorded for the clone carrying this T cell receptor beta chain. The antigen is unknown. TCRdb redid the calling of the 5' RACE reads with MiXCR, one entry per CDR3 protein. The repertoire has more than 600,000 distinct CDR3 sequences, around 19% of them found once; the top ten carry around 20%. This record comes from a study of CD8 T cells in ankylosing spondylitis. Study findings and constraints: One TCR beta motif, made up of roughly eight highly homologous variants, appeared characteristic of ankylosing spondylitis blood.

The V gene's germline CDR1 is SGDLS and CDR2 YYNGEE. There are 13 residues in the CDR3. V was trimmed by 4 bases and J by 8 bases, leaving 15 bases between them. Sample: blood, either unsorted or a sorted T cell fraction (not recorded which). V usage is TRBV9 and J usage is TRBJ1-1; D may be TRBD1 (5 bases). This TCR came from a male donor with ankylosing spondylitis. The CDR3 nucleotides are TGTGCCAGCAGCCCCCGGGGGGTCAGGGAAGCTTTCTTT. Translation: CASSPRGVREAFF.